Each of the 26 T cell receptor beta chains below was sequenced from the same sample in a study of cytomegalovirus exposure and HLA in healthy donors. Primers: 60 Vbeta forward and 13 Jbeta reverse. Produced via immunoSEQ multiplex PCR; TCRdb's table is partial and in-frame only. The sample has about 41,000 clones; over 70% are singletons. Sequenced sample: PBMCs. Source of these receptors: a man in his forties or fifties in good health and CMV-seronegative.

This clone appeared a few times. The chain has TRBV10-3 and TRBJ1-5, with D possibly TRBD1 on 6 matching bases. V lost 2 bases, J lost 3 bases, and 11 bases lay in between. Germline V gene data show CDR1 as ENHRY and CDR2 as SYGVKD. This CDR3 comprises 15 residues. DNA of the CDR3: TGTGCCATCAGTGAGACAGGGACCTACAATCAGCCCCAGCATTTT. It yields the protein CAISETGTYNQPQHF.

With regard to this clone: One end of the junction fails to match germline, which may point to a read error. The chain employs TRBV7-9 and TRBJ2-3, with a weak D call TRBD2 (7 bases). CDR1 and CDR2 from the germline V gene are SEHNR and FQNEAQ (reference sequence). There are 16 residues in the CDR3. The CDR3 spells CSSSLDAGRGSDTQYF. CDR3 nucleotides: TGTTCCAGCAGCTTAGATGCAGGGAGGGGGTCGGATACGCAGTATTTT. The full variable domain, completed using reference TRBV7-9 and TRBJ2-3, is DTGVSQNPRHKITKRGQNVTFRCDPISEHNRLYWYRQTLGQGPEFLTYFQNEAQLEKSRLLSDRFSAERPKGSFSTLEIQRTEQGDSAMYLCSSSLDAGRGSDTQYFGPGTRLTVL.

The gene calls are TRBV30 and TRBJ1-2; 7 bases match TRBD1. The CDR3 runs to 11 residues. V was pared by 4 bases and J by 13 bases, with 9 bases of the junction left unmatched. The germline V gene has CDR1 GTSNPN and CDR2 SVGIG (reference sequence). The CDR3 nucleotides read TGTGCCTGGACCCTACAGGGGACTCTCACCTTC. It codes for CAWTLQGTLTF.

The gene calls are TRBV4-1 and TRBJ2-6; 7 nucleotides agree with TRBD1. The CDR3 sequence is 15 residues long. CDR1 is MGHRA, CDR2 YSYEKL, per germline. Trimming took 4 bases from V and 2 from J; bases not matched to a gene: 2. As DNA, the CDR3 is TGCGCCAGCAGCCCGGGACAGACTGGGGCCAACGTCCTGACTTTC. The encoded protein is CASSPGQTGANVLTF.

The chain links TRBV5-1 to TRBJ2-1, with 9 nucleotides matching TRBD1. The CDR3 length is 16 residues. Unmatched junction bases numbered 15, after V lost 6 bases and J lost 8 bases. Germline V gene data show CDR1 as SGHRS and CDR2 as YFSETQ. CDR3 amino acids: CASTLSGTGSSDEQFF. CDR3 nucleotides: TGCGCCAGCACCTTATCCGGGACAGGGTCATCCGATGAGCAGTTCTTC.

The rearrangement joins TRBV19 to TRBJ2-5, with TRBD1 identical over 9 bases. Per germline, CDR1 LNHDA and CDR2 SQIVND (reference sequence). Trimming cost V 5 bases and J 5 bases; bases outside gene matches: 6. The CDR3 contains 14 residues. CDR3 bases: TGTGCCAGTAGTGCGACAGGGGGGGTTGAGACCCAGTACTTC. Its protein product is CASSATGGVETQYF.

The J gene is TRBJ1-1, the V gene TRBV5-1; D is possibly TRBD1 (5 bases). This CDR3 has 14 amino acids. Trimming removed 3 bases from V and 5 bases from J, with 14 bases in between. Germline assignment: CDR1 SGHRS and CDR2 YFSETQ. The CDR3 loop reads CASSSAGMGTEAFF. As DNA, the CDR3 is TGCGCCAGCAGCTCTGCAGGGATGGGGACTGAAGCTTTCTTT.

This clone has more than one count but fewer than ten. The CDR3 region has the DNA TGTGCCAGCTCACCAAGTAGGACTAGCGGTACACATACGCAGTATTTT. It encodes CASSPSRTSGTHTQYF. V is TRBV18 and J is TRBJ2-3; 10 nucleotides match TRBD2. The CDR3 contains 16 residues. V trimming: 2 bases; J trimming: 7 bases; junction bases outside the gene matches: 9. The germline gives CDR1 KGHSH, CDR2 LQKENI.

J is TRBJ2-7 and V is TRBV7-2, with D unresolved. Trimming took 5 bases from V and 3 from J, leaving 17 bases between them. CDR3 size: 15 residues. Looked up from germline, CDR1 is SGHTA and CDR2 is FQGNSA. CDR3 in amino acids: CASSPKHGSSYEQYF. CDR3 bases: TGTGCCAGCAGCCCGAAGCACGGGTCGAGCTACGAGCAGTACTTC.

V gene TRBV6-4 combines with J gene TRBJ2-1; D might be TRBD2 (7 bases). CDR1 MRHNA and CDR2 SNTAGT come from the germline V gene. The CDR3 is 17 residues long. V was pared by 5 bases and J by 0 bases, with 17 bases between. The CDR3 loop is CASSPRGGLASYNEQFF. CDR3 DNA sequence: TGTGCCAGCAGTCCGAGGGGGGGCCTGGCCTCCTACAATGAGCAGTTCTTC.

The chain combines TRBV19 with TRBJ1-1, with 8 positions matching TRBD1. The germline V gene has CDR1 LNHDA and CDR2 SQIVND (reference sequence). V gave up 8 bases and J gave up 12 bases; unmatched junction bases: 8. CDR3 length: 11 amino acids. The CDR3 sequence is CASGGQVPSFF. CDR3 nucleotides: TGTGCCAGTGGGGGACAGGTTCCCTCTTTCTTT. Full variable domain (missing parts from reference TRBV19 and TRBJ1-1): DGGITQSPKYLFRKEGQNVTLSCEQNLNHDAMYWYRQDPGQGLRLIYYSQIVNDFQKGDIAEGYSVSREKKESFPLTVTSAQKNPTAFYLCASGGQVPSFFGQGTRLTVV.

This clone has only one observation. CDR3 DNA: TGTGCCAGCCGCGGAAGCTCCTACGAGCAGTACTTC. Translation: CASRGSSYEQYF. This chain connects TRBV7-8 to TRBJ2-7; no definite D call. Trimming removed 8 bases from V and 0 bases from J, with 8 bases in between. CDR1 and CDR2 (germline): SGHVS, FQNEAQ. This CDR3 comprises 12 residues.

CDR3 sequence reads: CASSLRVTDYGYTF. CDR3 nucleotides: TGTGCCAGCAGCTTGCGGGTAACCGACTATGGCTACACCTTC. This chain joins TRBV5-6 and TRBJ1-2; D unresolved. V lost 1 base to trimming and J lost 3 bases, with 10 bases between them. Per the germline V gene, CDR1 is SGHDT and CDR2 is YYEEEE. The CDR3 spans 14 residues.

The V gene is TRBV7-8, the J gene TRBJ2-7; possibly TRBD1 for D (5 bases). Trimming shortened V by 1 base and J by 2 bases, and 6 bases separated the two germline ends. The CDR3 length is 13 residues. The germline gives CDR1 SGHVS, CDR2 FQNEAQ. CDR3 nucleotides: TGTGCCAGCAGCTTAGACAGGCCCTACGAGCAGTACTTC. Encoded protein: CASSLDRPYEQYF.

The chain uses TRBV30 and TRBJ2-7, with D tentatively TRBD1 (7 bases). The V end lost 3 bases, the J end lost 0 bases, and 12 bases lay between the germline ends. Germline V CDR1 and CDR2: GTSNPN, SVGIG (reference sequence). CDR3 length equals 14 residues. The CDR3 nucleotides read TGTGCCTGGAGGGGGGGACAGAACTCCTACGAGCAGTACTTC. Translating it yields CAWRGGQNSYEQYF.

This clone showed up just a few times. The CDR3 sequence: CASSQDRVQETQYF. The CDR3 DNA is TGTGCCAGCAGCCAGGACAGGGTCCAAGAGACCCAGTACTTC. The chain joins TRBV11-1 to TRBJ2-5; 8 nucleotides line up with TRBD1. The CDR3 runs 14 residues. The germline CDR1 and CDR2 sequences are SGHAT and FQDESV (reference sequence). V lost 5 bases to trimming and J lost 1 base; unmatched junction nucleotides: 3.

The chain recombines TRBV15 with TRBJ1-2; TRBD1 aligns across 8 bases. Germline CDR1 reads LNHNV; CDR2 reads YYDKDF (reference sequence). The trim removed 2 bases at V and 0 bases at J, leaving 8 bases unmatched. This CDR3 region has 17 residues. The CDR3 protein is CATSRTGQASSNYGYTF. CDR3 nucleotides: TGTGCCACCAGCAGAACGGGACAGGCCTCTTCTAACTATGGCTACACCTTC. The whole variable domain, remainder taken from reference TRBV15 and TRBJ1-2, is DAMVIQNPRYQVTQFGKPVTLSCSQTLNHNVMYWYQQKSSQAPKLLFHYYDKDFNNEADTPDNFQSRRPNTSFCFLDIRSPGLGDTAMYLCATSRTGQASSNYGYTFGSGTRLTVV.

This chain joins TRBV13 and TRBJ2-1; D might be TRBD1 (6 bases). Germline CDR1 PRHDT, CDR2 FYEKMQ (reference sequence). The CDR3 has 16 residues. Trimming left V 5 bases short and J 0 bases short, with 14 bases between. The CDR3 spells CASSPVAGDSYNEQFF. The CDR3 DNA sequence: TGTGCCAGCAGCCCCGTTGCAGGGGACTCCTACAATGAGCAGTTCTTC.

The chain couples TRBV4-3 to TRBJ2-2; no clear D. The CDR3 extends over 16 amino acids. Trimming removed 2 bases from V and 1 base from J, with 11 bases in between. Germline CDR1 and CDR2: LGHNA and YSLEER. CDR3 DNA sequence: TGCGCCAGCAGCCAACAAAATAGCCTGAACACCGGGGAGCTGTTTTTT. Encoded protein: CASSQQNSLNTGELFF.

For the CDR3, the DNA is TGCGCCAGCAGCGCTCGACTCTCGGTCTACAATGAGCAGTTCTTC. It codes for CASSARLSVYNEQFF. The chain couples TRBV4-1 to TRBJ2-1; unclear D gene. V was clipped by 5 bases and J by 3 bases, with 14 bases between them. Germline V CDR1 and CDR2: MGHRA, YSYEKL. The CDR3 is 15 amino acids.

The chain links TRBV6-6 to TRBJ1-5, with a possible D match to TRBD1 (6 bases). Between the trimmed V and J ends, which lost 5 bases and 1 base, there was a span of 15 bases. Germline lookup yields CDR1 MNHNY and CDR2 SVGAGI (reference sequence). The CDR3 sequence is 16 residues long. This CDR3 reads CASSPQDSLSNQPQHF. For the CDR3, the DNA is TGTGCCAGCAGTCCACAGGACAGCCTAAGCAATCAGCCCCAGCATTTT.

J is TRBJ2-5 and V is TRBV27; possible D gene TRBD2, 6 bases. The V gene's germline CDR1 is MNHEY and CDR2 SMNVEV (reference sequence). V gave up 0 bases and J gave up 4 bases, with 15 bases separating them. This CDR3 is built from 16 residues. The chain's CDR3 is CASSLSGSRFGETQYF. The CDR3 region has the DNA TGTGCCAGCAGTTTATCCGGGAGCCGATTCGGAGAGACCCAGTACTTC.

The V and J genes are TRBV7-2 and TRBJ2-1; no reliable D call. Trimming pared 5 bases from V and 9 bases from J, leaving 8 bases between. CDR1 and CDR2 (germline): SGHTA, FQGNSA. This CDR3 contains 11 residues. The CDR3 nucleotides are TGTGCCAGCAGCCGAGTGAGTGAGCAGTTCTTC. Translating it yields CASSRVSEQFF.

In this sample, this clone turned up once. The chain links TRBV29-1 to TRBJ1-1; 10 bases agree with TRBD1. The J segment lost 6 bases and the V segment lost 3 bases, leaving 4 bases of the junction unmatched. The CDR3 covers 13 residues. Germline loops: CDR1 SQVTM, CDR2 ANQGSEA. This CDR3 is CSVERGQGPEAFF. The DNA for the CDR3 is TGCAGCGTTGAGAGGGGACAGGGGCCTGAAGCTTTCTTT.

The CDR3 DNA reads TGTGCCATCCTCCCTGGGACAGTCTCCTACGAGCAGTACTTC. This translates into CAILPGTVSYEQYF. The chain links TRBV2 to TRBJ2-7; 7 bases are a match to TRBD1. J gave up 0 bases and V 10 bases, and 9 bases lay outside the gene matches. CDR1 is SNHLY, CDR2 FYNNEI, per germline. This CDR3 is built from 14 residues. The full variable domain, with the rest looked up from reference TRBV2 and TRBJ2-7, is EPEVTQTPSHQVTQMGQEVILRCVPISNHLYFYWYRQILGQKVEFLVSFYNNEISEKSEIFDDQFSVERPDGSNFTLKIRSTKLEDSAMYFCAILPGTVSYEQYFGPGTRLTVT.

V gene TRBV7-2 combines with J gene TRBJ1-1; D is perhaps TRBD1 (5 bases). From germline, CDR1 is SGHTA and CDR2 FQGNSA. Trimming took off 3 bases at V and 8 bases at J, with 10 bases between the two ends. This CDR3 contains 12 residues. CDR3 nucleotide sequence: TGTGCCAGCAGCTTGGACACCTCAGAAGCTTTCTTT. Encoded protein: CASSLDTSEAFF.